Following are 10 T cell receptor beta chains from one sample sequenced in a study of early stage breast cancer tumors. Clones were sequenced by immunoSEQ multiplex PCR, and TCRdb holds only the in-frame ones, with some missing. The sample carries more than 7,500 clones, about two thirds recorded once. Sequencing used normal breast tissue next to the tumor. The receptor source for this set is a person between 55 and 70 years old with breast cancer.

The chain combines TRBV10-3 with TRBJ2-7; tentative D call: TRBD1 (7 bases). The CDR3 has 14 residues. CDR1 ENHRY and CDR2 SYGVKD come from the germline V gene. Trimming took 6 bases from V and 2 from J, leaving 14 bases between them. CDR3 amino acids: CAIRGGQDTYEQYF. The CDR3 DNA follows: TGTGCCATCAGGGGAGGACAGGACACCTACGAGCAGTACTTC.

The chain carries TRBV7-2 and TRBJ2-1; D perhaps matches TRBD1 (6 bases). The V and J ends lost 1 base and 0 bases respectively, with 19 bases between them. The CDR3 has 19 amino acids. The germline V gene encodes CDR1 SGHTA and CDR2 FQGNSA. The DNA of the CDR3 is TGTGCCAGCAGCTTAGAGGGGACGGGACAAATAGTCTCCTACAATGAGCAGTTCTTC. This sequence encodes CASSLEGTGQIVSYNEQFF.

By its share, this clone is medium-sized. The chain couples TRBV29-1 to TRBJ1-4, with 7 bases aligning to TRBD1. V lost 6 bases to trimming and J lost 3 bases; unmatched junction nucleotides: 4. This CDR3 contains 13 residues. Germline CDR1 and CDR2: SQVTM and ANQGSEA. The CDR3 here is CSVGTVPNEKLFF. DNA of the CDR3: TGCAGCGTCGGGACAGTCCCTAATGAAAAACTGTTTTTT.

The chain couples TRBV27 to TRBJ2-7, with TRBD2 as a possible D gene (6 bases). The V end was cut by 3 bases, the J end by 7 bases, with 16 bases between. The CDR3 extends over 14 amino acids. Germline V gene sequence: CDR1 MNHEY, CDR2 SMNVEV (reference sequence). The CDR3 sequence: CASSFWRDHQEQYF. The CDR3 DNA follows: TGTGCCAGCAGTTTCTGGCGGGATCATCAAGAGCAGTACTTC.

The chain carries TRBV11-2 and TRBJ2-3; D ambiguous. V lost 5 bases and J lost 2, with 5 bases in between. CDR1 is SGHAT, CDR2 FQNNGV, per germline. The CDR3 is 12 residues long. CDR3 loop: CASSIFTDTQYF. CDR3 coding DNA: TGTGCCAGCAGCATATTCACAGATACGCAGTATTTT.

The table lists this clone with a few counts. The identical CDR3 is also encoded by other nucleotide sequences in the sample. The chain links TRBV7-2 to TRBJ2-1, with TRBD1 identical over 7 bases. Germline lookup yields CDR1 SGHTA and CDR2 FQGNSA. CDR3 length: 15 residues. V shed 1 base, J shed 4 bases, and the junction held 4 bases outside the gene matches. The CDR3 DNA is TGTGCCAGCAGCTTAGGGACAGGCCCTTACAATGAGCAGTTCTTC. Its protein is CASSLGTGPYNEQFF.

DNA for the CDR3: TGTGCCAGCGGACAGGAAGGGGGTAGCAATCAGCCCCAGCATTTT. Its translation: CASGQEGGSNQPQHF. This sequence joins TRBV27 and TRBJ1-5; 7 bases agree with TRBD1. V trimming: 8 bases; J trimming: 0 bases; junction bases outside the gene matches: 7. The CDR3 sequence is 15 residues long. Germline V gene data show CDR1 as MNHEY and CDR2 as SMNVEV (reference sequence).

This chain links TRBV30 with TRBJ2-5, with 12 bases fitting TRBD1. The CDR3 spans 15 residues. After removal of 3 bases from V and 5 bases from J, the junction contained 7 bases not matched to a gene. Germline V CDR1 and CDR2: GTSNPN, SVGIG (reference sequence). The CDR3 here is CAWSPGQGASETQYF. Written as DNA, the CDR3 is TGTGCCTGGAGCCCGGGACAGGGGGCTTCCGAGACCCAGTACTTC.

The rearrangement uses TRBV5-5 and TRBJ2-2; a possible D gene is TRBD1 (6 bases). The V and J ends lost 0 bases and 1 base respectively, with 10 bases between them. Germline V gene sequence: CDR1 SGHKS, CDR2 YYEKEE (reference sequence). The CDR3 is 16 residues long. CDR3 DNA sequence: TGTGCCAGCAGCTTGGCAACAGGGCTGAACACCGGGGAGCTGTTTTTT. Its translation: CASSLATGLNTGELFF.

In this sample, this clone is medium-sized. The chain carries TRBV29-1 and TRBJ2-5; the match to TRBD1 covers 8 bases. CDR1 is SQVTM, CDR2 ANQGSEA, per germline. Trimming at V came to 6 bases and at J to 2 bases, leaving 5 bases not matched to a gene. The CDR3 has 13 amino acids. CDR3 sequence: CSVPGQVQETQYF. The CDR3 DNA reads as TGCAGCGTCCCGGGACAGGTTCAAGAGACCCAGTACTTC.